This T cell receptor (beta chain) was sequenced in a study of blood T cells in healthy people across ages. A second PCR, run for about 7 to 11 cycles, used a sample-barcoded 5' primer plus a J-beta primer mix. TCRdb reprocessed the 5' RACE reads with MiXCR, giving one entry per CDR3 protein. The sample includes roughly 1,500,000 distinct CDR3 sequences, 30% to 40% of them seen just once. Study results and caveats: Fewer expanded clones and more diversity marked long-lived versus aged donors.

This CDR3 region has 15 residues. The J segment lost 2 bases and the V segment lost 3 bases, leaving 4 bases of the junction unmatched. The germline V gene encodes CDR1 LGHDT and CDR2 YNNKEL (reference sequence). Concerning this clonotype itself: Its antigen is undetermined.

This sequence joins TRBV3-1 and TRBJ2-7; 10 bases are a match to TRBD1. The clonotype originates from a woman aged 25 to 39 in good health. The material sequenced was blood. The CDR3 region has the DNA TGTGCCAGCAGCCACCCCGGGACAGGGGCCTACGAGCAGTACTTC. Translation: CASSHPGTGAYEQYF.